The clone carrying this T cell receptor beta chain has just a few counts. Its matching antigen is unknown. Possible read error: a much larger clone is one base away. Absent ophthalmopathy progression within 18 months defined stable Graves' hyperthyroidism. Based on clinical symptoms, serum thyroxine and TRAb, thyroid ultrasound and orbital computed tomography, diagnoses were reached. Authors of the study amplified TCR beta CDR3 regions from RNA transcripts. The HTBI primer set served for first-round RT-PCR of the TCR CDR3. TCRdb re-called the multiplex PCR reads through MiXCR, storing one row per CDR3 protein. This sample yields 700,000 to 850,000 distinct CDR3 sequences, of which around 40% are seen a single time; around 29% belongs to the top ten. The data originate from a study of T cells in Graves' hyperthyroidism and ophthalmopathy. Unmatched junction bases numbered 11, after V lost 6 bases and J lost 0 bases. Looked up from germline, CDR1 is MNHNS and CDR2 is SASEGT. This CDR3 region has 17 residues.

Findings and limits, study-wide: The authors' 13 V-J model separated ophthalmopathy from stable hyperthyroidism.

The sequenced sample was blood. The J gene is TRBJ2-5, the V gene TRBV6-1, with 9 positions matching TRBD2. The origin of this receptor is a woman in her thirties or forties with Graves' hyperthyroidism. CDR3 region: CASRGSSSGMYQETQYF. For the CDR3, the DNA is TGTGCCAGCAGAGGTTCTTCTAGCGGGATGTACCAAGAGACCCAGTACTTC.